This TCR beta chain was profiled in a study of cytomegalovirus exposure and HLA in healthy donors. A multiplex PCR was run with 60 Vbeta primers and 13 Jbeta primers. Generated by immunoSEQ multiplex PCR, the TCRdb table keeps only in-frame clones and is missing some. Counted here are about 160,000 clones, over 75% occurring once; the ten biggest clones make up about 4.4%. Whereas donors were nominally healthy upon sampling, unrecorded immune exposures were probable. The CDR3 is 13 residues long. The germline V gene encodes CDR1 MGHRA and CDR2 YSYEKL. Trimming shortened V by 0 bases and J by 8 bases, and 8 bases separated the two germline ends. Points from the study as a whole: A later analysis linked a missense DCLRE1C variant to TCR beta V- and J-gene trimming. Investigators reported some 150 TCR beta chains as tied to cytomegalovirus.

This clone was detected only once. Its antigen is unidentified. The sample comprised PBMCs. The chain recombines TRBV4-1 with TRBJ1-3; D might be TRBD1 (5 bases). The sequence was collected from a man aged 40-49 years in good health and CMV-seronegative. The DNA for the CDR3 is TGCGCCAGCAGCCAAGATAGGGGCCACACCATATATTTT. Translation gives CASSQDRGHTIYF.